This T cell receptor (beta chain) was captured by sequencing in a study of shared T cell receptors in the human thymus. Comments on this clone: The junction shows a germline mismatch at one end, possibly a read error.

Generated by immunoSEQ multiplex PCR, the TCRdb table keeps only in-frame clones and is missing some. The sample includes more than 550,000 clones, approximately 85% of them seen just once. CDR1 is MNHEY, CDR2 SMNVEV, per germline (reference sequence). The CDR3 extends over 16 amino acids. The data also belong to a second study, concerning human thymus T cells. In that study: Related research examined unrelated individuals and reported that their thymic repertoires overlapped highly.

This chain connects TRBV27 to TRBJ2-7, with 7 bases aligning to TRBD1. The clonotype originates from a girl younger than two with a congenital heart defect. The material sequenced was thymocytes. The CDR3 spells CASSSALGGQKRDRSF. The CDR3 DNA is TGTGCCAGCAGCAGCGCCCTCGGTGGCCAAAAGAGGGACAGAAGCTTC.